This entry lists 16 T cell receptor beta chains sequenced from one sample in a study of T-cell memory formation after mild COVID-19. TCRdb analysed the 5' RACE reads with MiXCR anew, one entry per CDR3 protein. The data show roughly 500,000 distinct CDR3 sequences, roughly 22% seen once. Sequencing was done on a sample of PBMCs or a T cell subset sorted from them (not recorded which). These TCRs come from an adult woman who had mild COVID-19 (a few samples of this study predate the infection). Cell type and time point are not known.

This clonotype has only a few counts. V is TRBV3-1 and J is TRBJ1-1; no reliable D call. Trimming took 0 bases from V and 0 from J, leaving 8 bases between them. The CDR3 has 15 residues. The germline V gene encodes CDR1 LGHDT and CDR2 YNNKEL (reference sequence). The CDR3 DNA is TGTGCCAGCAGCCAAGATCCCGGGGTGAACACTGAAGCTTTCTTT. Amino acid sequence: CASSQDPGVNTEAFF.

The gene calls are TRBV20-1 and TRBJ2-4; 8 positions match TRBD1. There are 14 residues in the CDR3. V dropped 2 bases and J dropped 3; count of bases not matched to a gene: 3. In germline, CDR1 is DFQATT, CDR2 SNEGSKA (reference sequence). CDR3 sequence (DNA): TGCAGTGCTAGAACAGGGGGTAGCAAAAACATTCAGTACTTC. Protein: CSARTGGSKNIQYF.

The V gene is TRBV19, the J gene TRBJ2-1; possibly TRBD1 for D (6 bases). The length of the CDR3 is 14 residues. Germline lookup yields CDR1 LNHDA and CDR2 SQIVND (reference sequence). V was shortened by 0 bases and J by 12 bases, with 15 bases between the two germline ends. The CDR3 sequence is CASSIEGAAKRQFF. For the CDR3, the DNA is TGTGCCAGTAGTATAGAGGGGGCCGCTAAAAGGCAGTTCTTC.

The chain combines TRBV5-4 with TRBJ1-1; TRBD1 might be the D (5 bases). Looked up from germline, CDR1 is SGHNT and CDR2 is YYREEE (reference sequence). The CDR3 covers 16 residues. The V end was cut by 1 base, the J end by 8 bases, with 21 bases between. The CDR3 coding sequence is TGTGCCAGCAGCTTGAAGGGACGGTCGAGACTTCAGGAAGCTTTCTTT. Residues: CASSLKGRSRLQEAFF.

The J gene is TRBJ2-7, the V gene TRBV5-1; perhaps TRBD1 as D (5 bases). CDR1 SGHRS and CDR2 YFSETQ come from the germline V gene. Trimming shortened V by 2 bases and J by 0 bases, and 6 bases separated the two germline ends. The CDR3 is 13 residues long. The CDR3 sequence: CASSLQVSYEQYF. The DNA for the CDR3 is TGCGCCAGCAGCTTACAGGTCTCCTACGAGCAGTACTTC.

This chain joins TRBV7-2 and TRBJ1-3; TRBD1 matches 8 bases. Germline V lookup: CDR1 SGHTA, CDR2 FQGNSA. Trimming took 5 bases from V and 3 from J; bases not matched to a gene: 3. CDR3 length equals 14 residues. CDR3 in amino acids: CASSKDRDGNTIYF. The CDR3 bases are TGTGCCAGCAGCAAGGACAGGGATGGAAACACCATATATTTT.

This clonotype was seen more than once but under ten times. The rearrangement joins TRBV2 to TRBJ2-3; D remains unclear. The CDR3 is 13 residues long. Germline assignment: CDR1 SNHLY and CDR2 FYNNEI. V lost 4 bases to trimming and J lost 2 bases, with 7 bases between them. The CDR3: CASSGEFTDTQYF. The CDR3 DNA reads TGTGCCAGCAGTGGAGAGTTCACAGATACGCAGTATTTT.

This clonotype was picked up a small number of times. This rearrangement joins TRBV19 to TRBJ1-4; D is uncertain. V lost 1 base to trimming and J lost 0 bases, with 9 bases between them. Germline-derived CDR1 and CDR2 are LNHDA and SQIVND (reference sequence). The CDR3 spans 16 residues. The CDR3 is CASSIVAGATNEKLFF. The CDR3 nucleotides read TGTGCCAGTAGTATAGTTGCCGGTGCAACTAATGAAAAACTGTTTTTT.

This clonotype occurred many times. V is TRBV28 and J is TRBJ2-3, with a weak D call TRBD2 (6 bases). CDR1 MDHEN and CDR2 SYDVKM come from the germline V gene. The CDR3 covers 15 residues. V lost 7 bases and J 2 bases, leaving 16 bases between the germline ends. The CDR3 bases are TGTGCCAGCAACCCTCCTAGCGTACTCACAGATACGCAGTATTTT. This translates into CASNPPSVLTDTQYF.

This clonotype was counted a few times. CDR3 nucleotides: TGTGCCAGCAGCCAAGATAGGGGCAGGGTCAGGTCGACAGATACGCAGTATTTT. Translating gives CASSQDRGRVRSTDTQYF. The gene calls are TRBV14 and TRBJ2-3, with D perhaps matching TRBD1 (5 bases). V was trimmed by 0 bases and J by 3 bases, leaving 19 bases between them. The length of the CDR3 is 18 residues. Germline V gives CDR1 SGHDN, CDR2 FVKESK.

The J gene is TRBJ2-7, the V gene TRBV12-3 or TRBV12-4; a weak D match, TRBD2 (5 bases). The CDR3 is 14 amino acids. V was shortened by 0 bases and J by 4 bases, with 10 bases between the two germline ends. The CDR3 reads CASSLAGPGYEQYF. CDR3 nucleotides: TGTGCCAGCAGTTTAGCAGGTCCGGGGTACGAGCAGTACTTC.

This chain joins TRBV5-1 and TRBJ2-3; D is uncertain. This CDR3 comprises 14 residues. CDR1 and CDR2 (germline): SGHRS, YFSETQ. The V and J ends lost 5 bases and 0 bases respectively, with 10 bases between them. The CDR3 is CASSGHPSTDTQYF. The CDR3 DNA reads TGCGCCAGCAGTGGCCATCCTAGCACAGATACGCAGTATTTT.

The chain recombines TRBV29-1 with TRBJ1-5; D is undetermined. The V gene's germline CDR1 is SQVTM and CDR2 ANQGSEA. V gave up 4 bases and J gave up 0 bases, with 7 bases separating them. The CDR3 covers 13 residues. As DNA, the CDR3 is TGCAGCGTTGGGGCAAATAGCAATCAGCCCCAGCATTTT. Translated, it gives CSVGANSNQPQHF.

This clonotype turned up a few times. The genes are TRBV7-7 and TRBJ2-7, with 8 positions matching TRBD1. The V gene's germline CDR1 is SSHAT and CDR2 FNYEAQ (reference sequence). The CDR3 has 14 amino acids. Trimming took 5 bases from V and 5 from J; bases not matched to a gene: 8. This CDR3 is CASSTGQGRDEQYF. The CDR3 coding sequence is TGTGCCAGCAGCACCGGACAGGGACGCGACGAGCAGTACTTC.

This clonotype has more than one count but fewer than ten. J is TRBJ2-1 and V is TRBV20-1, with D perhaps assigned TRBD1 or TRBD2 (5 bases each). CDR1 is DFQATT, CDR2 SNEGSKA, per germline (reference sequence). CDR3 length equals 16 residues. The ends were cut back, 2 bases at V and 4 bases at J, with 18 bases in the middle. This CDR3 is CSARKRGQGEYNEQFF. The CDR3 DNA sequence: TGCAGTGCTAGAAAACGGGGCCAAGGGGAATACAATGAGCAGTTCTTC.

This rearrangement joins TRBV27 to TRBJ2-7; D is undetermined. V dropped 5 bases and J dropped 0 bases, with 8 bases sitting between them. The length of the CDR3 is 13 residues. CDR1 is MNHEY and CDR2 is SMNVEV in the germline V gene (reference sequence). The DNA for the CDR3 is TGTGCCAGCAGTCAAAGGGTCTCCTACGAGCAGTACTTC. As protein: CASSQRVSYEQYF.